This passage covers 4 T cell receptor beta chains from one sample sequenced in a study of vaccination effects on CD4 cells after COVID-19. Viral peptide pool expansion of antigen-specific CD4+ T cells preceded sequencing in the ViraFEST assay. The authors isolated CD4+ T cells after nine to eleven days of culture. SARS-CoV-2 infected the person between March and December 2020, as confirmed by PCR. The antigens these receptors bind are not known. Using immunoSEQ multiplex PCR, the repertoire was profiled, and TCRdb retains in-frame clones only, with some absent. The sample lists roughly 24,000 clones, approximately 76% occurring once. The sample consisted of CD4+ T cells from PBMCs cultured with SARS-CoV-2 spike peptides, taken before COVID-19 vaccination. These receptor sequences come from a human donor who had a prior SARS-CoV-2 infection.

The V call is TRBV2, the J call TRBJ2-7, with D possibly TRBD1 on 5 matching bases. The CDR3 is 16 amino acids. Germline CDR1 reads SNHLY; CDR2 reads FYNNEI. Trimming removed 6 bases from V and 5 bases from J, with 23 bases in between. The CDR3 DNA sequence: TGTGCCAGCAGCTCAGGGATACGCGCCTCTATTGACGAGCAGTACTTC. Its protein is CASSSGIRASIDEQYF.

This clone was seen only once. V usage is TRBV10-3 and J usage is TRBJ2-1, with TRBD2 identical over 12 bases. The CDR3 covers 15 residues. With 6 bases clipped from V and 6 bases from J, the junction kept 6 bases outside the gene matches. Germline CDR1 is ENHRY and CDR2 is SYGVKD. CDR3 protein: CAIRETSGGSNEQFF. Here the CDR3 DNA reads TGTGCCATCAGGGAAACTAGCGGGGGGTCCAATGAGCAGTTCTTC.

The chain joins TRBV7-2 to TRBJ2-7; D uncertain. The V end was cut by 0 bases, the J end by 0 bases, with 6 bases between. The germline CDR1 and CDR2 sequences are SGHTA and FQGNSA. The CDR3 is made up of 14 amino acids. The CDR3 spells CASSLATSSYEQYF. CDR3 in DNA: TGTGCCAGCAGCTTAGCGACGAGCTCCTACGAGCAGTACTTC. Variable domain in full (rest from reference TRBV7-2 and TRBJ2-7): GAGVSQSPSNKVTEKGKDVELRCDPISGHTALYWYRQSLGQGLEFLIYFQGNSAPDKSGLPSDRFSAERTGGSVSTLTIQRTQQEDSAVYLCASSLATSSYEQYFGPGTRLTVT.

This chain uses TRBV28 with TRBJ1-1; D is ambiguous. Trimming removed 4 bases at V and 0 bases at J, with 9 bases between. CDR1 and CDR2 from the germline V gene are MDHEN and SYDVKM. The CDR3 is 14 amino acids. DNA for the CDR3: TGTGCCAGCAGTTCCCCAGGCATGAACACTGAAGCTTTCTTT. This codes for CASSSPGMNTEAFF.